This TCR beta chain derives from a study of T cell responses to AZD1222 COVID-19 vaccine. For the study at large: Pooling of second doses given at about 4 or about 12 weeks was done.

Produced via immunoSEQ multiplex PCR; TCRdb's table is partial and in-frame only. The data show fewer than 100,000 clones, with around nine tenths seen just once and roughly 13% held by the top ten. In regard to this clone: What it binds is not known.

Overall study findings and caveats: Scientists sampled the repertoires only once the peak T cell response had passed. Donor demographics were predominantly white British with a female majority; clonal diversity may be underestimated.

This CDR3 spans 16 amino acids. CDR1 is SGHTA and CDR2 is FQGNSA in the germline V gene. The junction had 11 bases not matched to a gene; V was cut back by 5 bases and J by 3 bases. Material: peripheral blood, obtained on day 0 of AZD1222 vaccination. This rearrangement joins TRBV7-2 to TRBJ2-3, with TRBD1 identical over 7 bases. The sequence derives from an adult in good health. The CDR3 here is CASSLQGQPRTDTQYF. The CDR3 DNA sequence: TGTGCCAGCAGCCTCCAGGGACAGCCGAGGACAGATACGCAGTATTTT.